What follows is one T cell receptor (beta chain) and its context. This sample is part of a study of blood T cell repertoires in COVID-19. Study-wide background: Sites in the United States, Italy and Spain provided acute and convalescent COVID-19 samples. PBMCs, B-cell-depleted T cells, or T cells provided the cDNA or gDNA that made up the material.

In the authors' methods: Amplification of reference gene primers provided the estimated nucleated cell counts. Method: immunoSEQ multiplex PCR; TCRdb's copy keeps in-frame clones and lacks some. The DNA was the basis for D and trimming; V, J and clone size are from that table. This table holds 65,000 to 85,000 clones, 85% to 90% found once. This CDR3 has 17 amino acids. Germline assignment: CDR1 SGHRS and CDR2 YFSETQ. Losses at the gene ends were 4 bases for V and 0 bases for J; bases not matched to a gene: 10. Sequencing was carried out using peripheral blood. The source is a man in his fifties with active COVID-19. This sequence joins TRBV5-1 and TRBJ2-4, with 7 nucleotides matching TRBD2. CDR3 coding DNA: TGCGCCAGCAGCCCGGGGGAGGGCGGATTAGCCAAAAACATTCAGTACTTC. As protein: CASSPGEGGLAKNIQYF.